The sequence of this T cell receptor (beta chain) was determined in a study of OX40 agonist ivuxolimab in advanced cancers. In the study overall: Patients undergoing dose escalation presented with hepatocellular carcinoma, melanoma, renal cell or head and neck cancer. Study outcomes and limitations: CD4+ T cells averaged fewer expanded clones than CD8+ T cells.

With 3 bases removed from V and 2 bases from J, the gap between germline ends came to 15 bases. Looked up from germline, CDR1 is SGDLS and CDR2 is YYNGEE. The CDR3 totals 15 residues. The sample holds one count of this clone. Its antigen remains unidentified. Some clones are missing from TCRdb's copy, which holds only in-frame ones; the method was immunoSEQ multiplex PCR. The sample has tens of thousands of clones; around 87% are singletons. A history of autoimmune disease or systemic immunosuppression excluded patients. Sequencing was performed on CD4+ or CD8+ T cells sorted from blood, taken in a trial of the OX40 agonist ivuxolimab. The clonotype was recovered from an adult with an advanced solid tumor such as melanoma, head and neck, liver or kidney cancer. The chain combines TRBV9 with TRBJ2-7; D remains unclear. The CDR3 nucleotides read TGTGCCAGCAGCGCTTTCAGCACAATCACCTACGAGCAGTACTTC. Translating it yields CASSAFSTITYEQYF.